A selection of T cell receptor beta chains follows, all from one sample in a study of T-cell reconstitution after alpha-beta-depleted transplantation in children. TCRdb re-derived calls from the PCR reads in MiXCR, one entry per CDR3 protein. The sample has hundreds of thousands of distinct CDR3 sequences; approximately 12% are singletons. The specimen comprised PBMCs from the stem cell graft donor, sampled from the stem cell graft. The receptors shown here come from a human donor who donated a stem cell graft to a child with acute lymphoblastic leukemia. Both conserved end residues are part of each CDR3. The order of the fields is clone size, V gene, D gene, J gene, CDR3 DNA, CDR3 protein. D genes are given only for firm matches. Where a row states a size, it is once, few, many or the class of an expanded clone; other rows omit it.

many	TRBV3-1	TRBD1	TRBJ1-5	TGTGCCAGCAGCCAACGGCAGGGGGGCAATCAGCCCCAGCATTTT	CASSQRQGGNQPQHF
many	TRBV27	.	TRBJ2-1	TGTGCCAGCAAGCGGGCGAGCTCCTACAATGAGCAGTTCTTC	CASKRASSYNEQFF
many	TRBV28	.	TRBJ2-1	TGTGCCAGCAGTTTATCCGGTAGGCGCTCTTACTCCTACAATGAGCAGTTCTTC	CASSLSGRRSYSYNEQFF
.	TRBV6-2/TRBV6-3	.	TRBJ2-3	TGTGCCAGCAAACCGCACGGAGATACGCAGTATTTT	CASKPHGDTQYF
many	TRBV9	TRBD1	TRBJ2-7	TGTGCCAGCAGCGGGACAGGGGGCCACGAGCAGTACTTC	CASSGTGGHEQYF
.	TRBV28	.	TRBJ1-2	TGTGCCAGCAGTTTTCTGTCAACCGGGTATGGCTACACCTTC	CASSFLSTGYGYTF
many	TRBV20-1	TRBD1	TRBJ1-2	TGCAGTGCTAGGGCAGTTGACAGGGGGAACTATGGCTACACCTTC	CSARAVDRGNYGYTF
many	TRBV12-3/TRBV12-4	TRBD1	TRBJ1-1	TGTGCCAGCAGTTTAAGGACAGGGGATAACACTGAAGCTTTCTTT	CASSLRTGDNTEAFF
many	TRBV15	TRBD2	TRBJ2-3	TGTGCCACCAGCAGAGCACCCGGGACTAGCGGGAGAGATACGCAGTATTTT	CATSRAPGTSGRDTQYF
many	TRBV11-2	TRBD1	TRBJ1-5	TGTGCCAGCAGCACCAGACAGGGTCGAGATCAGCCCCAGCATTTT	CASSTRQGRDQPQHF
few	TRBV30	.	TRBJ1-4	TGTGCCTGGAGTCAGAGAACTAATGAAAAACTGTTTTTT	CAWSQRTNEKLFF
many	TRBV12-3/TRBV12-4	.	TRBJ1-1	TGTGCCAGCGGGTACGACAGGGAAGCTTTCTTT	CASGYDREAFF
few	TRBV19	TRBD2	TRBJ2-1	TGTGCCAGTTCGCGGACTAGCGGGGGGTGGAATGAGCAGTTCTTC	CASSRTSGGWNEQFF
many	TRBV28	.	TRBJ2-3	TGTGCCAGCAGTTCAATAGTAGATACGCAGTATTTT	CASSSIVDTQYF
many	TRBV4-2	TRBD1	TRBJ2-5	TGTGCCAGCAGCCAACTGACAGGGGACGTAGAGACCCAGTACTTC	CASSQLTGDVETQYF
many	TRBV4-2	.	TRBJ2-3	TGTGCCAGCAGCCAAGATAGGGACATGGGAGGGGATACGCAGTATTTT	CASSQDRDMGGDTQYF
many	TRBV29-1	.	TRBJ2-5	TGCAGCGTTGAATCGTGGACAGAGAGAGAGACCCAGTACTTC	CSVESWTERETQYF
many	TRBV20-1	.	TRBJ2-1	TGCAGTGCTAGAGATCTTGGGACATCAGTCTACAATGAGCAGTTCTTC	CSARDLGTSVYNEQFF
many	TRBV27	TRBD1	TRBJ2-7	TGTGCCAGCAGCCTTGCGAAAGGGGGCTCAAGCGAGCAGTACTTC	CASSLAKGGSSEQYF
many	TRBV20-1	TRBD1	TRBJ2-5	TGCAGTGCTAGGGACAGGGGGCGCGAGACCCAGTACTTC	CSARDRGRETQYF
many	TRBV24-1	TRBD2	TRBJ2-3	TGTGCCACCAGTGATCGCCGACTAGCAGCTAACACAGATACGCAGTATTTT	CATSDRRLAANTDTQYF
many	TRBV15	.	TRBJ2-1	TGTGCCACCAGCAGAGGCCAAACGGACGATGAGCAGTTCTTC	CATSRGQTDDEQFF
.	TRBV20-1	TRBD1	TRBJ2-3	TGCAGTGCCGACAGGGAGACAGATACGCAGTATTTT	CSADRETDTQYF
many	TRBV24-1	.	TRBJ2-3	TGTGCCACCAGTGATTCAGACCCTGCGACAGATACGCAGTATTTT	CATSDSDPATDTQYF
many	TRBV7-2	.	TRBJ2-5	TGTGCCAGCAGCTCAACCGGGTCCTGGGGAGAGACCCAGTACTTC	CASSSTGSWGETQYF
many	TRBV20-1	.	TRBJ2-5	TGCAGTGCCAATTCCTGGGAGACCCAGTACTTC	CSANSWETQYF
many	TRBV7-9	TRBD2	TRBJ2-7	TGTGCCAGCAGCTTACAGCGGGAAAGCTACGAGCAGTACTTC	CASSLQRESYEQYF
.	TRBV2	TRBD1	TRBJ1-1	TGTGCCAGCAGTTCTGACAGGGGCCACACTGAAGCTTTCTTT	CASSSDRGHTEAFF
many	TRBV7-9	TRBD1	TRBJ1-5	TGTGCCAGCAGCCCCAACGAGGGGGCGGGCGGTCAGCCCCAGCATTTT	CASSPNEGAGGQPQHF
many	TRBV28	TRBD1	TRBJ2-1	TGTGCCAGCAGAAGATCCGGGACAGCTCTACCCAATGAGCAGTTCTTC	CASRRSGTALPNEQFF
many	TRBV12-3/TRBV12-4	.	TRBJ2-5	TGTGCCAGCAGTCTTCGGGCGGAAAGAGAGACCCAGTACTTC	CASSLRAERETQYF
many	TRBV29-1	TRBD1	TRBJ2-1	TGCAGCGCTTCGTCCCGGGACAGGGTAAGGTACAATGAGCAGTTCTTC	CSASSRDRVRYNEQFF
many	TRBV10-3	.	TRBJ1-2	TGTGCCATCAGTGAAAATCGAGCCTATGGCTACACCTTC	CAISENRAYGYTF
many	TRBV5-1	TRBD2	TRBJ2-3	TGCGCCAGCAGCCAATCCCTGGGAGCGGGAGAAGCAGATACGCAGTATTTT	CASSQSLGAGEADTQYF
many	TRBV7-9	TRBD1	TRBJ2-1	TGTGCCAGCAGCTTAAAGGGGGCAGGGATCAACAATGAGCAGTTCTTC	CASSLKGAGINNEQFF
many	TRBV5-1	.	TRBJ2-5	TGCGCCAGCAGCTTACAGGGACCTACCCTCCGGGAGACCCAGTACTTC	CASSLQGPTLRETQYF
few	TRBV7-2	.	TRBJ2-5	TGTGCCAGCAGCTTAGCTGGAGGGGGCGTTCAAGAGACCCAGTACTTC	CASSLAGGGVQETQYF
few	TRBV29-1	.	TRBJ1-2	TGCAGCGTTGAAGATACCCGGGACAAGGATGGCTACACCTTC	CSVEDTRDKDGYTF
many	TRBV5-8	.	TRBJ2-4	TGTGCCAGCAGCTTGGGTTTGCGGATAAACATTCAGTACTTC	CASSLGLRINIQYF
many	TRBV20-1	.	TRBJ2-1	TGCAGTGCTAGCCAGGGGCTATCCTACAATGAGCAGTTCTTC	CSASQGLSYNEQFF
many	TRBV12-3/TRBV12-4	.	TRBJ2-1	TGTGCCAGCAGGCCCCAGCACGCCTCCTACAATGAGCAGTTCTTC	CASRPQHASYNEQFF
many	TRBV19	TRBD2	TRBJ2-3	TGTGCCAGTTCCATTGGACTAGCGGGGGCAACGCAGTATTTT	CASSIGLAGATQYF
many	TRBV7-2	TRBD1	TRBJ2-5	TGTGCCAGCAGCTTAGGTACAGGGGTAAAGACCCAGTACTTC	CASSLGTGVKTQYF
many	TRBV6-1	.	TRBJ1-5	TGTGCCAGCAGTCCTTCCCGGGGGGCCGGGCAGCCCCAGCATTTT	CASSPSRGAGQPQHF
many	TRBV24-1	TRBD2	TRBJ2-3	TGTGCCACCAGTGGAGCCCAGCGGGACACAGATACGCAGTATTTT	CATSGAQRDTDTQYF
many	TRBV20-1	TRBD1	TRBJ1-1	TGCAGTGCCACCGGGACAGAGAACACTGAAGCTTTCTTT	CSATGTENTEAFF
few	TRBV6-2/TRBV6-3	.	TRBJ2-7	TGTGCCAGCAGTATAACCTACGAGCAGTACTTC	CASSITYEQYF
.	TRBV11-2	.	TRBJ1-2	TGTGCCAGCAGCTTGGACAGTTATGGCGACACCTTC	CASSLDSYGDTF
few	TRBV7-9	TRBD1	TRBJ2-7	TGTGCCAGCAGCGCCGGGACAGCCGACTACGAGCAGTACTTC	CASSAGTADYEQYF
many	TRBV5-1	.	TRBJ1-5	TGCGCCAGCAGCTTGGGAACCAATCAGCCCCAGCATTTT	CASSLGTNQPQHF
.	TRBV10-1	.	TRBJ2-2	TGCGCCAGCAGTGCGGGGTTCCCGAACACCGGGGAGCTGTTTTTT	CASSAGFPNTGELFF
few	TRBV30	TRBD1	TRBJ1-2	TGTGCCTGGTTTTCCGGGACAGGGGGCTCTTTCTCCTATGGCTACACCTTC	CAWFSGTGGSFSYGYTF
many	TRBV20-1	TRBD2	TRBJ2-7	TGCAGTGCTAGACAAGGACTAGCGGGAGAGCAGTACTTC	CSARQGLAGEQYF
many	TRBV7-9	.	TRBJ1-5	TGTGCCAGCAGCTTAGCGCCGGGGGCGCTTAGCAATCAGCCCCAGCATTTT	CASSLAPGALSNQPQHF
many	TRBV7-2	.	TRBJ2-1	TGTGCCAGCAGCTTAGTCTTGCCACGGGGCAACGAGCAGTTCTTC	CASSLVLPRGNEQFF
many	TRBV20-1	TRBD1	TRBJ1-1	TGCAGTGCTAGGGGGACCGACAGGGGACAGAACACTGAAGCTTTCTTT	CSARGTDRGQNTEAFF
few	TRBV20-1	.	TRBJ1-1	TGCAGTGCTAGAGATCTGGCAGAACCACTTACCATTTCGGGCACTGAAGCTTTCTTT	CSARDLAEPLTISGTEAFF